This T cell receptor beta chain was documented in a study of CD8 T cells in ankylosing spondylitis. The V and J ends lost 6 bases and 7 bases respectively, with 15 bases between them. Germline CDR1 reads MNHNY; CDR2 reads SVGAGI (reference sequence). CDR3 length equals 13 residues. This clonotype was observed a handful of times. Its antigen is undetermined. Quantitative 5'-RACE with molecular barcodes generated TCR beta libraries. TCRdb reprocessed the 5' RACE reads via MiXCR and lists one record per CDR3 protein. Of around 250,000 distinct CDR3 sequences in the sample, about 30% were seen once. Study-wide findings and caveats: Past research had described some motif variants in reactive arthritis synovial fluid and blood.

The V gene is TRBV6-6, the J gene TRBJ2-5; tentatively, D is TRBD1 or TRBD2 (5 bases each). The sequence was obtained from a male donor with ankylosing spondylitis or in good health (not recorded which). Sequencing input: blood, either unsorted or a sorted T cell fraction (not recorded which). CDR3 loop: CASSTGTRRTQYF. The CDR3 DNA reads TGTGCCAGCAGCACCGGGACCCGGCGGACCCAGTACTTC.